This T cell receptor beta chain was sequenced in a study of vaccination effects on CD4 cells after COVID-19. Overall study results and limits: No early post-infection timepoints were available in the study, which also included few convalescent patients.

Using viral peptide pools, the ViraFEST assay grew out antigen-specific CD4+ T cells prior to sequencing. Upon completion of about 10 days in culture, CD4+ T cells were isolated. Neither prior SARS-CoV-2 infection nor positive nucleocapsid antibodies were present in the vaccine recipients. Remarks on this clone: Its antigen is not identified.

V was pared by 6 bases and J by 2 bases, with 16 bases between. The CDR3 is 14 residues long. Germline loops: CDR1 SQVTM, CDR2 ANQGSEA. Produced via immunoSEQ multiplex PCR; TCRdb's table is partial and in-frame only. This table has 27,000 or so clones, roughly two thirds appearing once. The receptor comes from a human donor who received a COVID-19 vaccine. The chain recombines TRBV29-1 with TRBJ1-1, with a weak D call TRBD1 (5 bases). Material: CD4+ T cells from PBMCs cultured with SARS-CoV-2 spike peptides, obtained before COVID-19 vaccination. CDR3 region: CSVRKQDPNTEAFF. As DNA, the CDR3 is TGCAGCGTGAGAAAACAGGACCCAAACACTGAAGCTTTCTTT. Supplemented by reference TRBV29-1 and TRBJ1-1, the full variable domain reads SAVISQKPSRDICQRGTSLTIQCQVDSQVTMMFWYRQQPGQSLTLIATANQGSEATYESGFVIDKFPISRPNLTFSTLTVSNMSPEDSSIYLCSVRKQDPNTEAFFGQGTRLTVV.